This TCR delta chain was obtained from a study of gamma-delta T cells after stem cell transplantation. TCRdb re-called the RT-PCR reads through CATT. This table holds 800 or so delta-chain clones, roughly 19% found once. V shed 4 bases and J shed 8 bases, with 31 bases lying between them. There are 18 residues in the CDR3. Germline-derived CDR1 and CDR2 are GEAIGNYY and EKD. The sequenced sample consisted of gamma-delta T cells. This receptor was taken from a human donor. It is not recorded whose cells these are; they may come from a transplant donor. The chain combines TRDV2 with TRDJ1; TRDD3 is a possible D gene (5 bases). In the absence of a J gene in TCRdb, the DNA was matched to germline to assign it here. This CDR3 reads CACDGMEGWVLPSQKLIF. The CDR3 region has the DNA TGTGCCTGTGATGGGATGGAGGGCTGGGTGCTACCTAGCCAGAAACTCATCTTT.